This record concerns one TCR beta chain sequence. The data belong to a study of blood T cell repertoires in COVID-19. This CDR3 comprises 14 residues. With 0 bases removed from V and 3 bases from J, the gap between germline ends came to 10 bases. Per the germline V gene, CDR1 is SGHKS and CDR2 is YYEKEE (reference sequence). The data were produced by immunoSEQ multiplex PCR, yet TCRdb's version contains in-frame clones alone and is incomplete. In the table there are around 270,000 clones, 75% to 95% of which are singletons. The genes are TRBV5-5 and TRBJ2-7; D not certain. This clonotype originated in a person aged 18 to 30 with COVID-19, enrolled during active disease. The source material was peripheral blood. CDR3 protein: CASSLDPGNYEQYF. CDR3 DNA sequence: TGTGCCAGCAGCTTGGATCCAGGAAACTACGAGCAGTACTTC. Together with reference TRBV5-5 and TRBJ2-7, the CDR3 gives the full variable domain: DAGVTQSPTHLIKTRGQQVTLRCSPISGHKSVSWYQQVLGQGPQFIFQYYEKEERGRGNFPDRFSARQFPNYSSELNVNALLLGDSALYLCASSLDPGNYEQYFGPGTRLTVT.